This TCR beta chain was observed in a study of cytomegalovirus exposure and HLA in healthy donors (dated by TCRdb to about 2017). Notes on the research overall: According to a later analysis, one platform produced both the roughly 120 validation repertoires and the 550 to 800 repertoires of the first cohort. Besides the first cohort of 500 to 700 subjects, a separate validation cohort made up of 120 different subjects was used. The aim of the study was to test whether cataloging public T cell receptors could identify signatures of past pathogen exposure. To predict cytomegalovirus infection status, the study combined high-throughput TCR immunosequencing, statistical association of individual TCRs with disease status, and machine learning.

CDR1 and CDR2, looked up from the germline V gene, are SNHLY and FYNNEI. The CDR3 covers 15 residues, taking in both the cysteine and the phenylalanine. The retained sequence is limited to the CDR3, 45 bases, with the frame set at the first base. V is trimmed back by 3 bases and J by 1 base, and the junction contains 4 bases that no gene match accounts for. Results and caveats for the whole study, not just this receptor: Cytomegalovirus status was reported to be diagnosed by the classifier with high specificity and sensitivity in both the original and validation cohorts. Most TCR sequences were observed very rarely across donors, whereas some public TCRs were present in many individuals. The study gave a list of around 170 TCR beta chains associated with cytomegalovirus. A few of the identified cytomegalovirus-associated TCR beta chains were confirmed in vitro to be specific for cytomegalovirus antigens. Subsequent analysis determined that TCRs grouped into clusters in the first cohort also showed a tendency toward co-occurrence across the approximately 120 validation repertoires, and 90% to 95% of cluster scores exceeded 0. The authors suggested that the approach could potentially be extended to other disease states and immunological phenotypes. The validation cohort had no HLA typing available for a later analysis, so co-occurrence within that cohort was assessed over all 130 or so repertoires.

On this clone itself: No antigen is known for it. The input lacks base qualities; no much larger clone sits a single base away.

Receptor amplification or capture employed the immunoSEQ multiplex PCR assay. The original pipeline was this. A statistical classification framework was developed to diagnose cytomegalovirus status using the catalog of TCR beta chain sequences. Entries here come from immuneACCESS through TCRdb and include only in-frame sequences with V and J called. Some clones fail to appear in such tables; in the studies checked, an unresolved V gene covers under half of the shortfall, and the cause of the remainder is unknown. The V and J calls and clone size come from that table; D and trimming were worked out from the DNA. A total of 300,000 to 450,000 clones appear in this sample, roughly 89% of them only once. The leading ten clones occupy roughly 0.83% of the sample. Donors formed part of the validation cohort, which comprised approximately 130 subjects and was distinct from the first cohort of 550 to 850 subjects.

This sequence originates from a woman between 18 and 30 years old in good health and CMV-seronegative. The chain is made from TRBV2 and TRBJ2-3; the junction holds 7 bases that match TRBD1. Source material: PBMCs. DNA sequence: TGTGCCAGCAGTGAGGGACAGACCCGCACAGATACGCAGTATTTT. Translation gives CASSEGQTRTDTQYF.